This T cell receptor beta chain appears in the sequencing data of a study of T cell clones after liver transplantation. CDR1 is MNHEY and CDR2 is SVGAGI in the germline V gene. With 8 bases removed from V and 4 bases from J, the gap between germline ends came to 12 bases. The CDR3 length is 13 residues. Clones were read by immunoSEQ multiplex PCR, and TCRdb kept only the in-frame ones, dropping some. The data hold about 68,000 clones, with almost 95% observed a single time. The rearrangement uses TRBV6-5 and TRBJ1-5; D is unresolved. Sample: CD4+ T cells from blood, taken approximately 25 months after liver transplant. The receptor was derived from a human patient who received a liver transplant. Some T cells may trace back to the graft donor. DNA of the CDR3: TGTGCCAGCCGCCAAAGAGGGAATCAGCCCCAGCATTTT. Translating it yields CASRQRGNQPQHF.